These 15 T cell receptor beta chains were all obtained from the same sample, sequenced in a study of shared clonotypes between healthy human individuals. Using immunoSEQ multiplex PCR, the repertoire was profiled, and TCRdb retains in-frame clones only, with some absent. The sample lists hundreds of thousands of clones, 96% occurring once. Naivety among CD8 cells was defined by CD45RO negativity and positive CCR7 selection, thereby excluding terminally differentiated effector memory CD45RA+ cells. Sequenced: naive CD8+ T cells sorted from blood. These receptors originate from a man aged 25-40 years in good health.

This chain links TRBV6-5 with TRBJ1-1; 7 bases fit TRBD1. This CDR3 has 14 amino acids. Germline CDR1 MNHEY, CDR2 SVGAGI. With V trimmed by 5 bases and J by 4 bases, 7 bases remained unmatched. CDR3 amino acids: CASSQHNRGTEAFF. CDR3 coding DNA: TGTGCCAGCAGTCAACATAACAGGGGCACTGAAGCTTTCTTT.

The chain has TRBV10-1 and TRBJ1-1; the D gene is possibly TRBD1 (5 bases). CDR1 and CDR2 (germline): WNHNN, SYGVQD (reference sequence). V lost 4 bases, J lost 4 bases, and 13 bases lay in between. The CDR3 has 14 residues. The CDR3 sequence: CASSVSSQGTEAFF. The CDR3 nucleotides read TGCGCCAGCAGTGTTTCCAGTCAGGGCACTGAAGCTTTCTTT.

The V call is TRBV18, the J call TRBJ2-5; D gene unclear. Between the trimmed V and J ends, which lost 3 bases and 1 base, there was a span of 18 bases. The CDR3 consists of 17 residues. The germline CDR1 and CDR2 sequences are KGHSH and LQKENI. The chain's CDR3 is CASSPPPGRVGQETQYF. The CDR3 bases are TGTGCCAGCTCACCCCCGCCTGGAAGGGTGGGCCAAGAGACCCAGTACTTC.

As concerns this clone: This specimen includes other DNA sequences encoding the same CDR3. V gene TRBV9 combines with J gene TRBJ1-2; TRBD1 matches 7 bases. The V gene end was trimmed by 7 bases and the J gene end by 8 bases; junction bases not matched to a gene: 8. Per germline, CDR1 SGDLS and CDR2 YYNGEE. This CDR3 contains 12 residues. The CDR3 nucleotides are TGTGCCAGCTCCGACAGGGTGAACGGCTACACCTTC. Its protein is CASSDRVNGYTF.

DNA of the CDR3: TGCGCCAGCAGCCTTCGGTCTCTAGCGACTGGCAATGAGCAGTTCTTC. This translates into CASSLRSLATGNEQFF. The V and J genes are TRBV5-1 and TRBJ2-1; D perhaps matches TRBD2 (6 bases). In germline, CDR1 is SGHRS, CDR2 YFSETQ. Trimming took off 4 bases at V and 6 bases at J, with 20 bases between the two ends. The CDR3 extends over 16 amino acids. The whole variable domain, filled in from reference TRBV5-1 and TRBJ2-1, reads KAGVTQTPRYLIKTRGQQVTLSCSPISGHRSVSWYQQTPGQGLQFLFEYFSETQRNKGNFPGRFSGRQFSNSRSEMNVSTLELGDSALYLCASSLRSLATGNEQFFGPGTRLTVL.

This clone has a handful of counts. The CDR3 here is CASSLRGQGVKTGELFF. The CDR3 DNA follows: TGTGCCAGCAGCTTGAGGGGACAGGGGGTTAAAACCGGGGAGCTGTTTTTT. The V gene is TRBV5-6, the J gene TRBJ2-2; the match to TRBD1 covers 11 bases. V gave up 1 base and J gave up 5 bases; unmatched junction bases: 7. This CDR3 contains 17 residues. Germline CDR1 SGHDT, CDR2 YYEEEE.

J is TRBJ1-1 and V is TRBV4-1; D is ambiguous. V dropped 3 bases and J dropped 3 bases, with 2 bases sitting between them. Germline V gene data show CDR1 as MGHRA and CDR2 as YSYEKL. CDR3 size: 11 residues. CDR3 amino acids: CASSHYTEAFF. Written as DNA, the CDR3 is TGCGCCAGCAGCCATTACACTGAAGCTTTCTTT.

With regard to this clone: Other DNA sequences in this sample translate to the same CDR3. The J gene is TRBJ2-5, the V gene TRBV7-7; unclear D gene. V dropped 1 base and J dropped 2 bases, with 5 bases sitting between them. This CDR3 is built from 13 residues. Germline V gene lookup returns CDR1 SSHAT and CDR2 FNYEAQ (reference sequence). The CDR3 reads CASSLEVQETQYF. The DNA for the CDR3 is TGTGCCAGCAGCTTAGAGGTACAAGAGACCCAGTACTTC.

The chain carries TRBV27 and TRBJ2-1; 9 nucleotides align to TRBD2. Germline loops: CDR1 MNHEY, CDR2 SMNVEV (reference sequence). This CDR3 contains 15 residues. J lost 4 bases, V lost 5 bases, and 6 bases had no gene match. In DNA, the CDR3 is TGTGCCAGCAGTATCATTAGCGGGGGTTACAATGAGCAGTTCTTC. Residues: CASSIISGGYNEQFF.

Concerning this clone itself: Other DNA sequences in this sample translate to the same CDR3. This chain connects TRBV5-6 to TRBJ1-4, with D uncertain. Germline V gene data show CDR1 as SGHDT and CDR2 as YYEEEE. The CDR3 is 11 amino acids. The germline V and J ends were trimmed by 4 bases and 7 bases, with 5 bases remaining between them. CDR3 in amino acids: CASSLGEKLFF. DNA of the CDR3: TGTGCCAGCAGCCTGGGTGAAAAACTGTTTTTT.

The CDR3 nucleotides read TGCAGCGTTGAACTAGCGGGAGCGGAAGATACGCAGTATTTT. Amino acids: CSVELAGAEDTQYF. V and J are TRBV29-1 and TRBJ2-3; 10 nucleotides line up with TRBD2. CDR3 length: 14 residues. V gave up 2 bases and J gave up 5 bases; unmatched junction bases: 4. Germline CDR1 reads SQVTM; CDR2 reads ANQGSEA.

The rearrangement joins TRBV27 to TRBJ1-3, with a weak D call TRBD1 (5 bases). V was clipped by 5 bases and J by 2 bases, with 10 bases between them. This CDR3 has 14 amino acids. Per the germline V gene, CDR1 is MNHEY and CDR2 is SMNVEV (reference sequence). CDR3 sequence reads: CASSDRQPGNTIYF. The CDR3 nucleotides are TGTGCCAGCAGTGACAGACAGCCTGGAAACACCATATATTTT.

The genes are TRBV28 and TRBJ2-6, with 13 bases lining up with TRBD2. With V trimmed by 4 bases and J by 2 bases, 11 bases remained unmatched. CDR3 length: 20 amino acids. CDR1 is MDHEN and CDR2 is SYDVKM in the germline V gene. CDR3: CASSSPLTGLAGPGANVLTF. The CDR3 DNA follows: TGTGCCAGCAGTTCGCCCCTTACGGGACTAGCGGGACCTGGGGCCAACGTCCTGACTTTC.

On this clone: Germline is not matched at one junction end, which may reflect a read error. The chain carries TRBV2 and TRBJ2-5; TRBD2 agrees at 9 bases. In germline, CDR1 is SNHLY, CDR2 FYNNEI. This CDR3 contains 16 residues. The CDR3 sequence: CASREEAGGTMETQYF. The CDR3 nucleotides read TGTGCCAGCAGGGAAGAAGCGGGAGGCACAATGGAGACCCAGTACTTC.

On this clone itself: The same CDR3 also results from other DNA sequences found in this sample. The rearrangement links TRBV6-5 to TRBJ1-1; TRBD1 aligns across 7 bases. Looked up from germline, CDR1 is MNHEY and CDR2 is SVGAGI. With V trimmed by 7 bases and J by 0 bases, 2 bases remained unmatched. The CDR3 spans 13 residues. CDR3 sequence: CASKTGMNTEAFF. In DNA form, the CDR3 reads TGTGCCAGCAAGACAGGGATGAACACTGAAGCTTTCTTT.